The 20 T cell receptor beta chains presented below share a single source sample, sequenced in a study of neurological immune-mediated disorders (dated by TCRdb to the late 2010s). Libraries were prepared through 5' RACE. TCRdb shows the sequencer as Illumina HiSeq 2500. In-frame beta chains were kept once TCRdb had trimmed the public reads at Q25 with fastp and called clones with MiXCR. A single entry per CDR3 protein holds the most common genes and DNA from its merged rows. Across this sample there are 15,000 or so distinct CDR3 sequences, with over 12% seen only once. The ten largest make up roughly 13% of the sample. The sequencing sample was made of PBMCs. Source of these receptors: a man between 60 and 70 years old with HTLV-1-associated myelopathy (HAM/TSP).

This clonotype was recorded at least ten times. The chain employs TRBV24-1 and TRBJ1-1, with D hard to call. The germline CDR1 and CDR2 sequences are KGHDR and SFDVKD. The length of the CDR3 is 13 residues. V shed 4 bases and J shed 6 bases, with 11 bases lying between them. Here the CDR3 reads CATSDEQSAEAFF. As DNA, the CDR3 is TGTGCCACCAGTGACGAACAATCAGCTGAAGCTTTCTTT.

In DNA, the CDR3 is TGCAGCCATACACAGGGGACCACAGATACGCAGTATTTT. Its translation: CSHTQGTTDTQYF. V and J are TRBV29-1 and TRBJ2-3, with 7 bases aligning to TRBD1. The V gene end was trimmed by 8 bases and the J gene end by 2 bases; junction bases not matched to a gene: 7. The germline CDR1 and CDR2 sequences are SQVTM and ANQGSEA. The CDR3 is made up of 13 amino acids.

This clonotype was observed many times. V is TRBV20-1 and J is TRBJ2-3; no clear D gene. The germline V and J ends were trimmed by 6 bases and 4 bases, with 11 bases remaining between them. Germline V gene sequence: CDR1 DFQATT, CDR2 SNEGSKA (reference sequence). The CDR3 covers 12 residues. Here the CDR3 DNA reads TGCAGTGCCACTCAGTTGGCAGATACGCAGTATTTT. Its translation: CSATQLADTQYF.

Many counts were recorded for this clonotype. This rearrangement joins TRBV9 to TRBJ2-3; no clear D gene. V lost 1 base and J lost 4, with 10 bases in between. The germline V gene encodes CDR1 SGDLS and CDR2 YYNGEE. CDR3 length: 14 residues. Here the CDR3 DNA reads TGTGCCAGCAGCGTACTGCCGCGAGCAGATACGCAGTATTTT. The encoded protein is CASSVLPRADTQYF.

The V call is TRBV29-1, the J call TRBJ2-3, with D perhaps matching TRBD2 (6 bases). V lost 5 bases and J lost 2, with 11 bases in between. Germline V gene lookup returns CDR1 SQVTM and CDR2 ANQGSEA. This CDR3 is built from 13 residues. The CDR3 bases are TGCAGCGTTCCCTGGAGGGCCACAGATACGCAGTATTTT. This translates into CSVPWRATDTQYF.

This clonotype was seen many times. The chain has TRBV29-1 and TRBJ2-5; tentative D call: TRBD1 (6 bases). Germline-derived CDR1 and CDR2 are SQVTM and ANQGSEA. The CDR3 consists of 13 residues. V shed 8 bases and J shed 7 bases, with 20 bases lying between them. As DNA, the CDR3 is TGCAGCCTTTGGACAGAAACCCCAGGGACCCAGTACTTC. Amino acids: CSLWTETPGTQYF. Full variable domain (rest looked up from reference TRBV29-1 and TRBJ2-5): SAVISQKPSRDICQRGTSLTIQCQVDSQVTMMFWYRQQPGQSLTLIATANQGSEATYESGFVIDKFPISRPNLTFSTLTVSNMSPEDSSIYLCSLWTETPGTQYFGPGTRLLVL.

This clonotype showed up many times. The chain carries TRBV5-1 and TRBJ2-7; D tentatively fits TRBD1 or TRBD2 (5 bases each). V was clipped by 7 bases and J by 6 bases, with 17 bases between them. The germline V gene encodes CDR1 SGHRS and CDR2 YFSETQ. CDR3 length: 13 amino acids. The CDR3 bases are TGCGCCAGCTCAACATCGGGGCAGCCCGAGCAGTACTTC. This encodes CASSTSGQPEQYF. The variable domain in full, completed from reference TRBV5-1 and TRBJ2-7, reads KAGVTQTPRYLIKTRGQQVTLSCSPISGHRSVSWYQQTPGQGLQFLFEYFSETQRNKGNFPGRFSGRQFSNSRSEMNVSTLELGDSALYLCASSTSGQPEQYFGPGTRLTVT.

This clonotype has at least ten counts. This sequence joins TRBV20-1 and TRBJ1-4; 8 nucleotides line up with TRBD1. The trim removed 6 bases at V and 8 bases at J, leaving 8 bases unmatched. This CDR3 has 13 amino acids. Germline assignment: CDR1 DFQATT and CDR2 SNEGSKA (reference sequence). DNA of the CDR3: TGCAGTGCGTCCGGGACAGGTTACGAAAAACTGTTTTTT. As protein: CSASGTGYEKLFF.

This clonotype was counted many times. This rearrangement joins TRBV3-2 to TRBJ1-1; TRBD1, the table's D call, was not compared with the DNA. TRBV3-2 is classified as a pseudogene. The CDR3 is 17 residues long. CDR3 coding DNA: TGTGCCAGCAGCACTCCGGGACAGGGGTTCATGAACACTGAAGCTTTCTTT. This codes for CASSTPGQGFMNTEAFF.

This clonotype was detected many times. This rearrangement joins TRBV7-9 to TRBJ2-1; TRBD2 agrees at 13 bases. Trimming at V came to 4 bases and at J to 1 base, leaving 10 bases not matched to a gene. Germline V gives CDR1 SEHNR, CDR2 FQNEAQ (reference sequence). CDR3 size: 19 residues. CDR3 in amino acids: CASSYPTSGGPPSYNEQFF. CDR3 in DNA: TGTGCCAGCAGCTACCCGACTAGCGGGGGGCCACCGTCCTACAATGAGCAGTTCTTC.

This clonotype has ten or more counts. V is TRBV6-2 or TRBV6-3 and J is TRBJ1-1, with 8 bases aligning to TRBD1. The V and J ends lost 5 bases and 5 bases, in that order; junction bases with no gene match: 4. Germline lookup yields CDR1 MNHEY and CDR2 SVGEGT. The CDR3 covers 13 residues. CDR3 sequence (DNA): TGTGCCAGCAGTACTCGGACAGGGACTGAAGCTTTCTTT. It specifies CASSTRTGTEAFF.

This clonotype is medium-sized by share. This chain joins TRBV20-1 and TRBJ1-5; D might be TRBD1 (6 bases). Per germline, CDR1 DFQATT and CDR2 SNEGSKA (reference sequence). CDR3 length: 14 amino acids. Trimming took 5 bases from V and 4 from J, leaving 15 bases between them. CDR3: CSALHTGRNQPQHF. Written as DNA, the CDR3 is TGCAGTGCTTTACACACAGGGCGGAATCAGCCCCAGCATTTT.

This clonotype is termed medium-sized. V and J are TRBV5-1 and TRBJ1-2; D gene uncertain. V lost 0 bases and J lost 4, with 13 bases in between. Germline V gene sequence: CDR1 SGHRS, CDR2 YFSETQ. CDR3 length: 15 residues. In DNA, the CDR3 is TGCGCCAGCAGCTTGGAGGGTCTTCGGGGCTATGGCTACACCTTC. It encodes CASSLEGLRGYGYTF.

Details on this clonotype: One end of the junction fails to match germline, which may point to a read error. V gene TRBV27 combines with J gene TRBJ2-1, with D uncertain. In germline, CDR1 is MNHEY, CDR2 SMNVEV (reference sequence). The CDR3 runs to 12 residues. The CDR3 sequence is CVSSQLVGEQFF. The CDR3 bases are TGTGTCAGCAGCCAACTCGTGGGGGAGCAGTTCTTC.

The chain combines TRBV20-1 with TRBJ2-3; 15 positions match TRBD2. The CDR3 has 16 amino acids. Germline lookup yields CDR1 DFQATT and CDR2 SNEGSKA (reference sequence). V lost 6 bases and J lost 0; bases outside the gene matches: 4. DNA of the CDR3: TGCAGTGCAAGGACTAGCGGGGGGGCGAGCACAGATACGCAGTATTTT. This translates into CSARTSGGASTDTQYF.

The genes are TRBV6-2 or TRBV6-3 and TRBJ2-7, with 13 bases identical to TRBD2. The CDR3 loop spans 20 amino acids. CDR1 and CDR2 from the germline V gene are MNHEY and SVGEGT. Trimming at V came to 4 bases and at J to 0 bases, leaving 15 bases not matched to a gene. CDR3 in DNA: TGTGCCAGCAGTTCTGCCAGGAGACTAGCGGGGGGTCCCTCCTCCTACGAGCAGTACTTC. It yields the protein CASSSARRLAGGPSSYEQYF.

This clonotype was detected ten times or more. The rearrangement uses TRBV7-9 and TRBJ2-3; D unclear. This CDR3 contains 13 residues. Germline lookup yields CDR1 SEHNR and CDR2 FQNEAQ (reference sequence). V lost 10 bases and J 1 base, leaving 12 bases between the germline ends. For the CDR3, the DNA is TGTGCCACTAAAGCCGACCGCACAGATACGCAGTATTTT. As protein: CATKADRTDTQYF.

This clonotype was recorded at least ten times. This chain joins TRBV7-2 and TRBJ2-3; a weak D match, TRBD2 (7 bases). V lost 3 bases, J lost 1 base, and 14 bases lay in between. Germline assignment: CDR1 SGHTA and CDR2 FQGNSA. This CDR3 is 16 amino acids long. CDR3 loop: CASSFRGGQGTDTQYF. The CDR3 DNA sequence: TGTGCCAGCAGCTTCCGCGGGGGACAAGGCACAGATACGCAGTATTTT.

This clonotype was seen repeatedly, ten times or more. This chain uses TRBV5-1 with TRBJ2-6, with no clear D. The V gene lost 3 bases and the J gene lost 1 base, with 17 bases spanning the gap. The CDR3 loop spans 18 amino acids. From germline, CDR1 is SGHRS and CDR2 YFSETQ. Written as DNA, the CDR3 is TGCGCCAGCAGCTCTGTCGGCCAGGTCCAATCTGGGGCCAACGTCCTGACTTTC. Translation: CASSSVGQVQSGANVLTF. Filled out from reference TRBV5-1 and TRBJ2-6, the complete variable domain reads KAGVTQTPRYLIKTRGQQVTLSCSPISGHRSVSWYQQTPGQGLQFLFEYFSETQRNKGNFPGRFSGRQFSNSRSEMNVSTLELGDSALYLCASSSVGQVQSGANVLTFGAGSRLTVL.

This clonotype was observed many times. The chain joins TRBV29-1 to TRBJ1-2; 7 positions agree with TRBD1. V lost 6 bases to trimming and J lost 4 bases; unmatched junction nucleotides: 11. CDR1 SQVTM and CDR2 ANQGSEA come from the germline V gene. The length of the CDR3 is 14 residues. In nucleotides, the CDR3 is TGCAGCGTGTGGACAGGCCCTCCCGCCTATGGCTACACCTTC. Encoded protein: CSVWTGPPAYGYTF. The whole variable domain, remainder taken from reference TRBV29-1 and TRBJ1-2, is SAVISQKPSRDICQRGTSLTIQCQVDSQVTMMFWYRQQPGQSLTLIATANQGSEATYESGFVIDKFPISRPNLTFSTLTVSNMSPEDSSIYLCSVWTGPPAYGYTFGSGTRLTVV.